This T cell receptor (beta chain) was sequenced during a study of early T cells in non-severe SARS-CoV-2 infection (dated by TCRdb to the early 2020s). Describing the broader study: TCR sequencing used bulk RNA from unsorted whole blood, so alpha and beta chains could not be paired. The paper's findings and limits, for the study overall: VDJdb matching was skewed toward anti-spike CD8 responses, so virus-specific expansions were likely underestimated and private and CD4 specificities were missed.

The study was a case-control design nested within a healthcare worker cohort in London, UK, with weekly nasopharyngeal swab PCR tests and blood sampling. Healthcare workers were enrolled in the week of the UK lockdown, from 23 to 31 March 2020, and were followed every week for up to roughly 15 weeks. To prepare the library, 5' RACE was applied. These reads were obtained on a NextSeq 500. To correct for sequencing error and PCR bias, the TCR library protocol tagged individual cDNA molecules with unique molecular identifiers. Both TCR alpha and beta chains were sequenced, and tight co-correlation was observed between alpha and beta sequence abundances in each sample. Concerning the study's data processing: Decombinator V4 was used to annotate the V gene, J gene and CDR3 of the TCR sequences. Expanded TCRs were defined as changing significantly between any two time points under a Poisson model with p below 0.0001. TCR abundances were normalised to the total number of TCRs sequenced per sample and were expressed as counts per million. VDJdb, accessed 1 November 2021, was searched for CMV, EBV and SARS-CoV-2 annotated TCRs, with TCRs annotated for multiple antigens excluded. Through fastp at Q25 and MiXCR, TCRdb rebuilt clones from the public reads, retaining in-frame beta chains. Entries are consolidated by CDR3 protein sequence, retaining the most common genes and DNA. The V and J calls and clone size are TCRdb's, not the authors'. Here the sample has tens of thousands of distinct CDR3 sequences; roughly 8% occur a single time. The ten largest clones capture 3% to 3.5% of the sample.

This clonotype occurred a few times. Which antigen it targets is not known. Base qualities were left out, and no much larger clone turns up one base away. This TCR was recovered from an adult who was a healthcare worker with PCR-confirmed SARS-CoV-2 infection or an uninfected control (not recorded which). The sample taken for sequencing was whole blood.

The CDR3 loop reads CSAPRRGYEHEQYF. The DNA sequence is as follows: TGCAGTGCTCCTCGGCGGGGGTATGAGCACGAGCAGTACTTC. The rearrangement combines TRBV20-1 with TRBJ2-7; the central 7 bases match TRBD2. The germline V gene (reference sequence) supplies CDR1 DFQATT and CDR2 SNEGSKA. The CDR3 sequence holds 14 residues, the cysteine and phenylalanine included. CDR3 DNA is the only sequence kept; it has 42 bases, read in frame from the first base. The junction shows trimming of 5 bases on V and 5 bases on J, and the gene matches do not reach 12 bases of it.